The clone carrying this T cell receptor (beta chain) was counted once. Its antigen is unidentified. Trimming left V 6 bases short and J 0 bases short, with 11 bases between. The CDR3 consists of 14 residues. Looked up from germline, CDR1 is LNHDA and CDR2 is SQIVND (reference sequence). Assay used: immunoSEQ multiplex PCR; TCRdb lists only in-frame clones, some missing. This sample has approximately 50,000 clones, with approximately 88% found just once. This entry belongs to a study of OX40 agonist ivuxolimab in advanced cancers. Study as a whole: People who had prior anti-PD-1, anti-PD-L1 or anti-CTLA-4 therapy could take part, and roughly 44% had some. Study-wide points: Individuals who were partial responders at 0.1-3.0 mg/kg had clonal expansion that ranked among the lowest. Some patients who did not respond also had low normalized T-cell clonal expansion.

This sequence originates from an adult with an advanced solid tumor such as melanoma, head and neck, liver or kidney cancer. This sequence joins TRBV19 and TRBJ1-2; no clear D. The sequenced sample was CD4+ or CD8+ T cells sorted from blood, obtained in a trial of the OX40 agonist ivuxolimab. The CDR3 spells CASSGRGANYGYTF. In DNA form, the CDR3 reads TGTGCCAGTAGCGGCCGTGGTGCTAACTATGGCTACACCTTC.